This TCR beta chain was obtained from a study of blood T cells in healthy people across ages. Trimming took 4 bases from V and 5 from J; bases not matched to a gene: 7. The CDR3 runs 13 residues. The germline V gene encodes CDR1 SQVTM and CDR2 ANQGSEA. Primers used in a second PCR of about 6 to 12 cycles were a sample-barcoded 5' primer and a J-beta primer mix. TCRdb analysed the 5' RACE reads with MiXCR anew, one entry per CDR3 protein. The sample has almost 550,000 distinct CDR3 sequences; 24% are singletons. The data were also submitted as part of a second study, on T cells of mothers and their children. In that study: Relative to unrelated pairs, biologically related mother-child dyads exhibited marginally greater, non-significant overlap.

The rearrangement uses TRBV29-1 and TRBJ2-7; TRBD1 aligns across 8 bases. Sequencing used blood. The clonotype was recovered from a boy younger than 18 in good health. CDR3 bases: TGCAGCGTTGTCTCGACAGGGGTGAACGAGCAGTACTTC. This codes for CSVVSTGVNEQYF.